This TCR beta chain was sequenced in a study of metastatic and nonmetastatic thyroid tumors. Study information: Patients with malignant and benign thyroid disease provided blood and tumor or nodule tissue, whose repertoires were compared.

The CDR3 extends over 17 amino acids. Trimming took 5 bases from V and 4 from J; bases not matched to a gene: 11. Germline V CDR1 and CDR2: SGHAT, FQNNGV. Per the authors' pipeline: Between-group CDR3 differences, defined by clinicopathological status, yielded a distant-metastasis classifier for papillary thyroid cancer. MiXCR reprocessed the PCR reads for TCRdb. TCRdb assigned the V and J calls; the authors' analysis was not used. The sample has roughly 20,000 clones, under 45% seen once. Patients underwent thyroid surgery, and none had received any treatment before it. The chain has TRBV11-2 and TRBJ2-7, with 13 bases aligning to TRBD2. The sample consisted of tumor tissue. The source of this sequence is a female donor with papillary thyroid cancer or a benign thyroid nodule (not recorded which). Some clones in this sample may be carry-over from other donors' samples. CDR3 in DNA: TGTGCCAGCAGCGACGAAAAGACTAGCGGGAGGAGGTACGAGCAGTACTTC. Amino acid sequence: CASSDEKTSGRRYEQYF.